What follows is one TCR beta chain and its context. Its antigen is not identified. CDR3 length: 12 residues. Trimming left V 6 bases short and J 5 bases short, with 14 bases between. CDR1 is DFQATT and CDR2 is SNEGSKA in the germline V gene (reference sequence). This record belongs to a study of T-cell reconstitution after alpha-beta-depleted transplantation in children. Study-wide findings and caveats: Newly generated T cells supplied most T-cell counts and diversity one year post-transplant. By about two months after transplant, alpha-beta T cells reportedly arose from several hundred graft clones that had expanded.

The authors prepared the TCRbeta library with unique molecular identifiers. Each CDR3 protein is one row after TCRdb ran MiXCR on the PCR reads. The sample has over 400,000 distinct CDR3 sequences, 43% seen once; the top ten hold roughly 27%. The sample was PBMCs, taken before TCRalphabeta/CD19-depleted stem cell transplant. This receptor was taken from a girl aged 2 to 10 with aplastic anemia, due to receive a stem cell transplant. The J gene is TRBJ2-7, the V gene TRBV20-1; D is tentatively TRBD1 or TRBD2 (6 bases each). The DNA of the CDR3 is TGCAGTGCCAGTCGGGGGCCAGACGAGCAGTACTTC. Protein sequence: CSASRGPDEQYF.